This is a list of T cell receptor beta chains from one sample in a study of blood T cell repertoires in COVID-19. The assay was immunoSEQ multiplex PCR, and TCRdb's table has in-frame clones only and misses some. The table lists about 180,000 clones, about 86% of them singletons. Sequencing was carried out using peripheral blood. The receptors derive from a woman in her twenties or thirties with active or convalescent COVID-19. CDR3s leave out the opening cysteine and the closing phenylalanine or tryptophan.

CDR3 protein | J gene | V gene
AISDLAGATYEQY | TRBJ2-7 | TRBV10-3
ASSIRQGGSTEAF | TRBJ1-1 | TRBV2
ASSSPGASPLH | TRBJ1-6 | TRBV11-2
ASSLGPTGGETQY | TRBJ2-5 | TRBV5-1
ASTTLDGDYEQY | TRBJ2-7 | TRBV23-1
ASSPGQSTYEQY | TRBJ2-7 | TRBV18
ASSFLGQTNTGELF | TRBJ2-2 | TRBV28
ASSYPAGIDTEAF | TRBJ1-1 | TRBV7-6
ASSPRFVWEENTGELF | TRBJ2-2 | TRBV27
ASSEWAGTGQGYNEQF | TRBJ2-1 | TRBV10-1
ASIGRELAKNIQY | TRBJ2-4 | TRBV28
ASSFRGSNEQF | TRBJ2-1 | TRBV27
ASSYGDSPDTQY | TRBJ2-3 | TRBV5-1
ASSLADRSTDTQY | TRBJ2-3 | TRBV5-5
ASSFRQGGQPQH | TRBJ1-5 | TRBV28
ASSFIYQPQH | TRBJ1-5 | TRBV28
ASSPGAGGLNEQF | TRBJ2-1 | TRBV18
ASSWGTSLYEQY | TRBJ2-7 | TRBV5-4
ASSLVASGGYNEQF | TRBJ2-1 | TRBV5-6
ASSDGTGNQPQH | TRBJ1-5 | TRBV5-4
ASNPTGTPGHEQY | TRBJ2-7 | TRBV6-6
ATSRSRQGYEQY | TRBJ2-7 | TRBV15
ASSDGRHPWEQY | TRBJ2-7 | TRBV25-1
ASSDRATSYNEQF | TRBJ2-1 | TRBV10-1
ASSATGQTLYGYT | TRBJ1-2 | TRBV5-1
ASSSGQMNTEAF | TRBJ1-1 | TRBV5-1
ASSSPTPGGYNEQF | TRBJ2-1 | TRBV6-2/TRBV6-3
ASSAGTSGGVDTQY | TRBJ2-3 | TRBV5-1
ASSSQGGTVGYT | TRBJ1-2 | TRBV6-4
ASIAEGYGYGYT | TRBJ1-2 | TRBV2
ASSLEVAEFYNEQF | TRBJ2-1 | TRBV5-1
ASSARPLTGPATNEKLF | TRBJ1-4 | TRBV19
ASSVGDTEAF | TRBJ1-1 | TRBV9
ASSSRATGAPSYGYT | TRBJ1-2 | TRBV19
ASSRLTGELF | TRBJ2-2 | TRBV7-9
ASTTFGTIY | TRBJ1-3 | TRBV12-3/TRBV12-4
ASSSQTDRNTGELF | TRBJ2-2 | TRBV28
ASSIDTYSNQPQH | TRBJ1-5 | TRBV5-1
ASSPLRRGGSNEQF | TRBJ2-1 | TRBV18
ASSLDITGGTEAF | TRBJ1-1 | TRBV7-6
ASSTYGSYEQY | TRBJ2-7 | TRBV11-2
ASSPLSSGTGELF | TRBJ2-2 | TRBV3-1/TRBV3-2
ASSVSGDTQY | TRBJ2-3 | TRBV10-2
ASSQPPEDRGMRGNQPQH | TRBJ1-5 | TRBV4-1
ATSAATGTSHEQY | TRBJ2-7 | TRBV15
ASSLARSNNYNEQF | TRBJ2-1 | TRBV5-1
ASSFSGKETQY | TRBJ2-5 | TRBV12-3/TRBV12-4
ASSLDRSGSLLYNSPLH | TRBJ1-6 | TRBV11-2
ASRGDSRAF | TRBJ1-1 | TRBV2
ASTNYFTDTQY | TRBJ2-3 | TRBV12-3/TRBV12-4
ASSLVAGNYEQY | TRBJ2-7 | TRBV28
ASILRTGLGQETQY | TRBJ2-5 | TRBV7-9
ASSPDRASEKLF | TRBJ1-4 | TRBV18